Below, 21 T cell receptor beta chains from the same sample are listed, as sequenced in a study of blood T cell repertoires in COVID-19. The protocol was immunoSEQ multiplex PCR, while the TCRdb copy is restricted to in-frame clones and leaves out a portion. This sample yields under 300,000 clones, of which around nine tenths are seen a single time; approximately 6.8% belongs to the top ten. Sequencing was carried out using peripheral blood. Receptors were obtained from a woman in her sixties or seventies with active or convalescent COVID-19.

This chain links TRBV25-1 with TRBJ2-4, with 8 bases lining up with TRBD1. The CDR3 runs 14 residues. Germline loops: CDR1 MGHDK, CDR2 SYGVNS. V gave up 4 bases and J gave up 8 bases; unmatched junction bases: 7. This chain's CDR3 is CASSAQGAWDIQYF. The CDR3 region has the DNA TGTGCCAGCAGTGCCCAGGGGGCTTGGGACATTCAGTACTTC.

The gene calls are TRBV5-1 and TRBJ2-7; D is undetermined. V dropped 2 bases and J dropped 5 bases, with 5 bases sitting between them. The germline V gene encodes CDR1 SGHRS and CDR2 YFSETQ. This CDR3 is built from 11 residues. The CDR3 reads CASSFDNEQYF. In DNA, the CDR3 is TGCGCCAGCAGCTTCGACAACGAGCAGTACTTC.

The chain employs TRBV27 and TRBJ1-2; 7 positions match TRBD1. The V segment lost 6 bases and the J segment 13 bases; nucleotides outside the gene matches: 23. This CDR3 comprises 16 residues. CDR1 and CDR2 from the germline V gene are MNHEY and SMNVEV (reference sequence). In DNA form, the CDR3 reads TGTGCCAGCAGAGGAGCGAGTGGACAGGCCCGACTAGTAATCACCTTC. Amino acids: CASRGASGQARLVITF.

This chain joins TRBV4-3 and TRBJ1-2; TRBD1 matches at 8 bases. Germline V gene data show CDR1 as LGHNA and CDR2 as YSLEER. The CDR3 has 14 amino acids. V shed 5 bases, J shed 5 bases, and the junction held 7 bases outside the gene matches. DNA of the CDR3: TGCGCCAGCAGCAATCCAGGGGGCTCTTATGGCTACACCTTC. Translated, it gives CASSNPGGSYGYTF.

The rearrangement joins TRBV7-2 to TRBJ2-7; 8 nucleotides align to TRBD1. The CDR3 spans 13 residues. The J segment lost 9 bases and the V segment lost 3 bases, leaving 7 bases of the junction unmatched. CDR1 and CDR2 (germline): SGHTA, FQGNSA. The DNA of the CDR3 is TGTGCCAGCAGCTTCCAGACAGGGGAGAGGCAGTACTTC. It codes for CASSFQTGERQYF.

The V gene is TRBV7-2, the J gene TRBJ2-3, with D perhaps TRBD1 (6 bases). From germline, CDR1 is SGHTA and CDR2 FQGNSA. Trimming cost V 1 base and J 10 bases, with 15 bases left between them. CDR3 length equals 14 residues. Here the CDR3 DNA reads TGTGCCAGCAGCTTAGACACAGGGCTACCATCGCAGTATTTT. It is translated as CASSLDTGLPSQYF. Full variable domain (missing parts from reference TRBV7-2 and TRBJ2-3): GAGVSQSPSNKVTEKGKDVELRCDPISGHTALYWYRQSLGQGLEFLIYFQGNSAPDKSGLPSDRFSAERTGGSVSTLTIQRTQQEDSAVYLCASSLDTGLPSQYFGPGTRLTVL.

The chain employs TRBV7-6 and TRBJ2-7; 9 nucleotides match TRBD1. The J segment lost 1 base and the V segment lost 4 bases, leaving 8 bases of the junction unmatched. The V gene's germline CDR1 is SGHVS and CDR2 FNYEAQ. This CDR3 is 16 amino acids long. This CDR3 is CASSSQPGQGSYEQYF. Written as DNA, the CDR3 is TGTGCCAGCAGCTCTCAACCGGGACAGGGTTCCTACGAGCAGTACTTC.

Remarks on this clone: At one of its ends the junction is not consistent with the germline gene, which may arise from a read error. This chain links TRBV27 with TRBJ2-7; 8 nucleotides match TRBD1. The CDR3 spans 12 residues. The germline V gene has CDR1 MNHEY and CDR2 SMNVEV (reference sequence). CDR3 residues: CASSYDRGFLDF. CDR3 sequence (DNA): TGTGCCAGCAGTTACGACAGGGGATTTTTGGACTTC.

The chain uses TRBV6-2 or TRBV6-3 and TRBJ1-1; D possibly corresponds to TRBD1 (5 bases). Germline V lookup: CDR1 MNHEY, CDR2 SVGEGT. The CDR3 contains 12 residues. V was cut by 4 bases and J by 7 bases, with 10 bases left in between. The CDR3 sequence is CASSFSTVEAFF. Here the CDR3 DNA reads TGTGCCAGCAGTTTTTCGACAGTTGAAGCTTTCTTT.

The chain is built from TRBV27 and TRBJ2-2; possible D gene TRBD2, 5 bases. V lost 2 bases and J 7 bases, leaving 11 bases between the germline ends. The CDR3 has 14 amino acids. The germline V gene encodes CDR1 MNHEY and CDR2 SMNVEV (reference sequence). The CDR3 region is CASSLRRVGGELFF. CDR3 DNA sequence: TGTGCCAGCAGTTTACGGCGGGTAGGCGGGGAGCTGTTTTTT.

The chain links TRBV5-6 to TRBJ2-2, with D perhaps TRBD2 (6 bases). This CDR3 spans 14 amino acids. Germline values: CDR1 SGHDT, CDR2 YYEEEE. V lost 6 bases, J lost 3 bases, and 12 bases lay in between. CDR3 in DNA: TGTGCCAGCACCTCGGGAGTAGACACCGGGGAGCTGTTTTTT. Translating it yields CASTSGVDTGELFF.

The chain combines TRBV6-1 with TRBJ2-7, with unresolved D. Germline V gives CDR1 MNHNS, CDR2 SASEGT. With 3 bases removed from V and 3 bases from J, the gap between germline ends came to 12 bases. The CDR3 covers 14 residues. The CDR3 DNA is TGTGCCAGCAGTGAGAACCTATTTCGCTACGAGCAGTACTTC. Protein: CASSENLFRYEQYF.

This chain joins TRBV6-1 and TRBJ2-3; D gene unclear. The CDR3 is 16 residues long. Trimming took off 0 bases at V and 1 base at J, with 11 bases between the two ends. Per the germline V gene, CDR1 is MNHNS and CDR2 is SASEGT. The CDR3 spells CASSEATGRRTDTQYF. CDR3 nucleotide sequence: TGTGCCAGCAGTGAAGCTACGGGTAGGCGCACAGATACGCAGTATTTT.

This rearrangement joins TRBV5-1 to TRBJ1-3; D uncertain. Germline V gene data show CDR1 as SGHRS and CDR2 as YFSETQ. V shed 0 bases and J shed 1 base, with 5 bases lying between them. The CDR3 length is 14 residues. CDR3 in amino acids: CASSLGESGNTIYF. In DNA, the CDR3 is TGCGCCAGCAGCTTGGGAGAATCTGGAAACACCATATATTTT. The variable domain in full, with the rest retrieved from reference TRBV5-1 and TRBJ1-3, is KAGVTQTPRYLIKTRGQQVTLSCSPISGHRSVSWYQQTPGQGLQFLFEYFSETQRNKGNFPGRFSGRQFSNSRSEMNVSTLELGDSALYLCASSLGESGNTIYFGEGSWLTVV.

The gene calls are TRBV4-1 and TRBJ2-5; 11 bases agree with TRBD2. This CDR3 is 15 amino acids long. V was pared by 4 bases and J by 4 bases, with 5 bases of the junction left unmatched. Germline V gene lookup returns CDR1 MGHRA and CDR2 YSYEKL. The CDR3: CASSRGTSGGETQYF. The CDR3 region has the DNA TGCGCCAGCAGCCGCGGGACTAGCGGAGGAGAGACCCAGTACTTC.

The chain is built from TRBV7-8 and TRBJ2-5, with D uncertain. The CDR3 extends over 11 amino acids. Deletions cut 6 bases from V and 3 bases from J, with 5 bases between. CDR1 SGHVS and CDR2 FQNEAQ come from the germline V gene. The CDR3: CASSSKETQYF. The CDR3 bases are TGTGCCAGCAGTTCCAAAGAGACCCAGTACTTC.

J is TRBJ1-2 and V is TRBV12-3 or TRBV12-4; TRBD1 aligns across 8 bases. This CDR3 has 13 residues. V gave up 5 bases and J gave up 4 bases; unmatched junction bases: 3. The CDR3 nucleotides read TGTGCCAGCAGTCGGACAGGGCCCTATGGCTACACCTTC. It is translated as CASSRTGPYGYTF.

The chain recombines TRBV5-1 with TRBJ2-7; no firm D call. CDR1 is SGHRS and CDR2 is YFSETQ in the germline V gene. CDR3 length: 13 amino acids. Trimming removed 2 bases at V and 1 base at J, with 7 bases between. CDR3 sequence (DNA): TGCGCCAGCAGCTTCGGGTCGTCCTACGAGCAGTACTTC. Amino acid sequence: CASSFGSSYEQYF.

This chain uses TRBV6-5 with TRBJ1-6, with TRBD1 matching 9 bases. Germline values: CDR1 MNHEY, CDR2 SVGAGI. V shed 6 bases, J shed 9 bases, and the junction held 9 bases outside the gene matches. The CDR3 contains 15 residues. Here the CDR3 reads CASRPPGTGFSPLHF. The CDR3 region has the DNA TGTGCCAGCAGGCCCCCCGGGACAGGGTTTTCACCCCTCCACTTT.

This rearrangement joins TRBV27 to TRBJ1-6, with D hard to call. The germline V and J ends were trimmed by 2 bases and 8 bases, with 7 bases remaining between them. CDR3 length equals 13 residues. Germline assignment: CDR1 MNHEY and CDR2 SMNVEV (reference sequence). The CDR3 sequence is CASSLERDSPLHF. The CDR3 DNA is TGTGCCAGCAGTTTAGAGAGGGATTCACCCCTCCACTTT.

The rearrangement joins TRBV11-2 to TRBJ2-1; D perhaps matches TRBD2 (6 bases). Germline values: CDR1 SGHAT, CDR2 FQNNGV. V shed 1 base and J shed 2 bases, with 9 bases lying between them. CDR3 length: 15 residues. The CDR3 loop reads CASSLGGVPYNEQFF. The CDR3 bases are TGTGCCAGCAGCTTAGGGGGGGTGCCCTACAATGAGCAGTTCTTC.